Each of the 3 T cell receptor beta chains below was sequenced from the same sample in a study of cytomegalovirus exposure and HLA in healthy donors. PCR was performed using 60 Vbeta and 13 Jbeta primers. Data came from immunoSEQ multiplex PCR; TCRdb stores just in-frame clones and leaves some out. The sample holds under 200,000 clones, around 68% seen once. Input material: PBMCs. Source of these receptors: a man in his fifties or sixties in good health and CMV-seronegative.

This chain uses TRBV5-1 with TRBJ2-3, with TRBD1 matching 9 bases. CDR1 and CDR2 from the germline V gene are SGHRS and YFSETQ. CDR3 size: 16 residues. The trim removed 4 bases at V and 3 bases at J, leaving 9 bases unmatched. The CDR3 here is CASSATGTGRTDTQYF. The CDR3 DNA reads as TGCGCCAGCAGCGCTACCGGGACAGGGAGGACAGATACGCAGTATTTT.

As regards this clone: Other DNA sequences of this sample code for an identical CDR3. V and J are TRBV10-3 and TRBJ2-1; no definite D call. Looked up from germline, CDR1 is ENHRY and CDR2 is SYGVKD. V lost 6 bases, J lost 8 bases, and 8 bases lay in between. The CDR3 covers 11 residues. The CDR3 protein is CAISARDEQFF. The CDR3 DNA sequence: TGTGCCATCAGCGCTCGCGATGAGCAGTTCTTC.

The rearrangement uses TRBV4-3 and TRBJ2-2; D is perhaps TRBD2 (6 bases). Between the trimmed V and J ends, which lost 0 bases and 5 bases, there was a span of 16 bases. The CDR3 sequence is 17 residues long. The germline V gene has CDR1 LGHNA and CDR2 YSLEER. The CDR3 DNA is TGCGCCAGCAGCCAAGAGGGTCTCGGGGGTAGTACCGGGGAGCTGTTTTTT. The encoded protein is CASSQEGLGGSTGELFF.